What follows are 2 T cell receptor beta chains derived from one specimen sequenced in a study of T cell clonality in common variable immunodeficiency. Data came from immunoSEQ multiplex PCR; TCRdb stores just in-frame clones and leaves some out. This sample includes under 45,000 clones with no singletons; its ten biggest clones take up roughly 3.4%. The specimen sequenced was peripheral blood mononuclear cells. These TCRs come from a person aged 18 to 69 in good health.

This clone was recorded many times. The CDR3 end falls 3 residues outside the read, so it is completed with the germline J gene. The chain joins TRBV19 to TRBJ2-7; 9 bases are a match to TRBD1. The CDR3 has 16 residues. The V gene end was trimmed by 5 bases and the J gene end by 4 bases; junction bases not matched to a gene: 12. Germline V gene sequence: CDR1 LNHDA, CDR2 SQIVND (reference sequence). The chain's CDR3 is CASSYRGSGTGYEQYF. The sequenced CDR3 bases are TGTGCCAGTAGTTATAGGGGTTCCGGGACAGGGTACGAG.

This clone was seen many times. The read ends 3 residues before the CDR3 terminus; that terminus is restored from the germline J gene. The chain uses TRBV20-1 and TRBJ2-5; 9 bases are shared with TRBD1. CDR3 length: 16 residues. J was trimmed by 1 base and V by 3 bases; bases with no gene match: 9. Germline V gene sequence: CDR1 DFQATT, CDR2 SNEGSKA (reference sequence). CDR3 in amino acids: CSARVRDRAPQETQYF. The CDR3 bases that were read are TGCAGTGCTAGGGTCCGGGACAGGGCCCCCCAAGAGACC.